These 11 T cell receptor beta chains were all obtained from the same sample, sequenced in a study of precursors of human CD4 cytotoxic T cells. MiXCR, run by TCRdb on the reads, gives a single entry per CDR3 protein. The sample has several hundred distinct CDR3 sequences, roughly 15% seen once. Four sorted CD4+ memory subsets, central memory, effector memory, IL-7R-high TEMRA and IL-7R-negative TEMRA, were UMI-sequenced. The specimen sequenced was memory CD4+ T cells from blood (PBMCs). These receptor sequences come from a human donor in good health.

There are a few counts of this clonotype. The chain combines TRBV25-1 with TRBJ2-2, with TRBD1 matching over 8 bases. The CDR3 length is 16 residues. Per germline, CDR1 MGHDK and CDR2 SYGVNS. The V and J ends lost 2 bases and 9 bases, in that order; junction bases with no gene match: 11. DNA of the CDR3: TGTGCCAGCAGTGAAGACAACAGGGGGTCGGTCAGGGAGCTGTTTTTT. This translates into CASSEDNRGSVRELFF.

This chain connects TRBV29-1 to TRBJ2-1; D perhaps matches TRBD1 (7 bases). CDR3 length: 14 amino acids. V was pared by 4 bases and J by 4 bases, with 14 bases between. Germline V gene sequence: CDR1 SQVTM, CDR2 ANQGSEA. CDR3 nucleotides: TGCAGCGTTGCCCGGGGGACAGCATACAATGAGCAGTTCTTC. It encodes CSVARGTAYNEQFF.

This clonotype was seen a handful of times. This sequence joins TRBV7-8 and TRBJ2-3; D might be TRBD2 (5 bases). The V gene lost 5 bases and the J gene lost 8 bases, with 14 bases spanning the gap. The CDR3 loop spans 13 amino acids. The germline CDR1 and CDR2 sequences are SGHVS and FQNEAQ. CDR3 in DNA: TGTGCCAGCAGCAAAAATGAGGGCGGTACGCAGTATTTT. Translating it yields CASSKNEGGTQYF.

The gene calls are TRBV5-1 and TRBJ2-5, with 15 bases matching TRBD2. V trimming: 4 bases; J trimming: 0 bases; junction bases outside the gene matches: 10. The CDR3 is 19 amino acids. The germline gives CDR1 SGHRS, CDR2 YFSETQ. For the CDR3, the DNA is TGCGCCAGCAGCGCCGGGACTAGCGGGGGGAATTCTTACCAAGAGACCCAGTACTTC. Encoded protein: CASSAGTSGGNSYQETQYF.

This clonotype is labeled as large. V usage is TRBV15 and J usage is TRBJ2-7; unclear D gene. Germline CDR1 is LNHNV and CDR2 is YYDKDF (reference sequence). Trimming left V 0 bases short and J 7 bases short, with 10 bases between. This CDR3 is 13 amino acids long. DNA for the CDR3: TGTGCCACCAGCAGAGACTCCGGACGGGAGCAGTACTTC. The encoded protein is CATSRDSGREQYF.

By its share, this clonotype is large (0.1 to 1%). The chain joins TRBV20-1 to TRBJ1-2, with 9 bases aligning to TRBD1. Per germline, CDR1 DFQATT and CDR2 SNEGSKA (reference sequence). Trimming at V came to 0 bases and at J to 6 bases, leaving 11 bases not matched to a gene. This CDR3 spans 16 amino acids. The CDR3 DNA follows: TGCAGTGCTAGAGACCCCTCGACAGGGGGTGTAGATGGCTACACCTTC. It specifies CSARDPSTGGVDGYTF.

This clonotype was counted a few times. The chain has TRBV29-1 and TRBJ2-7, with a tentative D call TRBD1 (7 bases). This CDR3 is built from 13 residues. V was trimmed by 5 bases and J by 4 bases, leaving 15 bases between them. Per germline, CDR1 SQVTM and CDR2 ANQGSEA. The CDR3 sequence is CSVLFAGGYEQYF. The DNA for the CDR3 is TGCAGCGTTCTTTTTGCAGGGGGGTACGAGCAGTACTTC.

The CDR3 sequence: CASSKDPIASGANVLTF. The CDR3 nucleotides read TGCGCCAGCAGCAAGGACCCCATAGCTTCTGGGGCCAACGTCCTGACTTTC. The genes are TRBV5-1 and TRBJ2-6; D is ambiguous. Germline V gives CDR1 SGHRS, CDR2 YFSETQ. The CDR3 runs to 17 residues. V was trimmed by 4 bases and J by 1 base, leaving 15 bases between them.

The chain joins TRBV7-9 to TRBJ1-1; TRBD1 matches 9 bases. Trimming removed 1 base from V and 2 bases from J; junction bases left unmatched: 5. There are 16 residues in the CDR3. Looked up from germline, CDR1 is SEHNR and CDR2 is FQNEAQ (reference sequence). CDR3 DNA: TGTGCCAGCAGCTTAGGGGACAGGGTCGGAAACACTGAAGCTTTCTTT. Translated, it gives CASSLGDRVGNTEAFF. Filled out from reference TRBV7-9 and TRBJ1-1, the complete variable domain reads DTGVSQNPRHKITKRGQNVTFRCDPISEHNRLYWYRQTLGQGPEFLTYFQNEAQLEKSRLLSDRFSAERPKGSFSTLEIQRTEQGDSAMYLCASSLGDRVGNTEAFFGQGTRLTVV.

This clonotype was detected a few times. The chain links TRBV5-1 to TRBJ2-1; TRBD2 matches at 10 bases. The V gene's germline CDR1 is SGHRS and CDR2 YFSETQ. CDR3 size: 13 residues. After removal of 4 bases from V and 9 bases from J, the junction contained 4 bases not matched to a gene. CDR3 nucleotides: TGCGCCAGCAGCAAAGCGGGGGGGCTTGAGCAGTTCTTC. This sequence encodes CASSKAGGLEQFF.

This clonotype is categorized as large (0.1 to 1%). This rearrangement joins TRBV3-1 to TRBJ1-1; D is ambiguous. Germline CDR1 and CDR2: LGHDT and YNNKEL (reference sequence). Between the trimmed V and J ends, which lost 8 bases and 4 bases, there was a span of 17 bases. This CDR3 is 14 amino acids long. CDR3 nucleotide sequence: TGTGCCAGCGCGGGTGGCGGCTGGGGCACTGAAGCTTTCTTT. It translates to CASAGGGWGTEAFF.